A selection of T cell receptor beta chains follows, all from one sample in a study of a mutant IDH1 vaccine in newly diagnosed glioma. Their antigens remain unidentified. Clones were read by immunoSEQ multiplex PCR, and TCRdb kept only the in-frame ones, dropping some. The sample has approximately 50,000 clones; about 80% are singletons. The sequences come from PBMCs, collected from a glioma patient whose treatment included an IDH1 peptide vaccine. Source of these receptors: a woman aged 40 to 50 with glioma. Some clones in this sample may be carry-over from other donors' samples. The CDR3 runs from the conserved cysteine through the conserved F or W. D genes are given only for firm matches. Expanded clones get a size class; other rows say once, few or many, or leave the size out.

J	V	length	size	D	CDR3	DNA
TRBJ2-1	TRBV9	11	NA	NA	CASSVKGEQFF	TGTGCCAGCAGCGTAAAGGGTGAGCAGTTCTTC
TRBJ2-3	TRBV7-6	16	NA	NA	CASSLRVGPSTDTQYF	TGTGCCAGCAGCTTAAGGGTCGGGCCTAGCACAGATACGCAGTATTTT
TRBJ1-4	TRBV29-1	14	NA	NA	CSADGGPTNEKLFF	TGCAGCGCCGATGGGGGGCCAACTAATGAAAAACTGTTTTTT
TRBJ2-5	TRBV11-2	13	NA	NA	CASSLEEWETQYF	TGTGCCAGCAGCTTAGAAGAGTGGGAGACCCAGTACTTC
TRBJ2-7	TRBV6-5	15	NA	TRBD1	CASSQGARVMAEQYF	TGTGCCAGCAGCCAGGGGGCGAGGGTAATGGCCGAGCAGTACTTC
TRBJ1-4	TRBV2	13	NA	TRBD1	CASITGQKEKLFF	TGTGCCAGCATAACGGGACAGAAGGAAAAACTGTTTTTT
TRBJ1-5	TRBV2	13	medium-sized	NA	CASNSDRARPQHF	TGTGCCAGCAATTCGGACAGAGCAAGGCCCCAGCATTTT
TRBJ1-4	TRBV30	12	NA	NA	CAWSQRNEKLFF	TGTGCCTGGTCACAGCGAAATGAAAAACTGTTTTTT
TRBJ1-1	TRBV27	14	NA	NA	CASSFGLSNTEAFF	TGTGCCAGCAGTTTTGGACTTTCGAACACTGAAGCTTTCTTT
TRBJ2-5	TRBV5-1	17	NA	TRBD2	CASSPGTSGGMGETQYF	TGCGCCAGCAGCCCAGGGACTAGCGGGGGGATGGGGGAGACCCAGTACTTC
TRBJ1-2	TRBV7-9	15	NA	NA	CASSRGGGPYYGYTF	TGTGCCAGCAGCCGGGGTGGGGGGCCTTACTATGGCTACACCTTC
TRBJ2-2	TRBV30	18	NA	TRBD2	CAWSAWTSGWKRTGELFF	TGTGCCTGGAGTGCGTGGACTAGCGGGTGGAAGCGCACCGGGGAGCTGTTTTTT
TRBJ2-7	TRBV5-1	12	NA	NA	CASGKSSYEQYF	TGCGCCAGCGGAAAAAGCTCCTACGAGCAGTACTTC
TRBJ1-2	TRBV5-6	12	NA	NA	CASSFGNQGYTF	TGTGCCAGCAGCTTCGGTAATCAGGGCTACACCTTC
TRBJ1-2	TRBV5-6	15	NA	TRBD1	CASSTVQGAVYGYTF	TGTGCCAGCAGCACCGTACAGGGGGCTGTCTATGGCTACACCTTC
TRBJ1-5	TRBV18	15	NA	NA	CASSPQGIGNQPQHF	TGTGCCAGCTCACCACAGGGGATAGGGAATCAGCCCCAGCATTTT
TRBJ1-4	TRBV5-1	14	NA	NA	CASSFGRLEEKLFF	TGCGCCAGCAGCTTTGGCCGATTGGAGGAAAAACTGTTTTTT
TRBJ1-5	TRBV2	11	NA	NA	CASSEGMAQHF	TGTGCCAGCAGTGAAGGAATGGCCCAGCATTTT
TRBJ2-1	TRBV14	15	NA	TRBD2	CASSLRERGWGEQFF	TGTGCCAGCAGCCTCCGGGAGCGGGGTTGGGGAGAGCAGTTCTTC
TRBJ1-4	TRBV2	12	NA	NA	CASRGAGTKLFF	TGTGCCAGCAGGGGGGCCGGGACAAAACTGTTTTTT
TRBJ1-1	TRBV6-1	14	few	NA	CASSFDRLNTEAFF	TGTGCCAGCAGTTTCGACAGATTGAACACTGAAGCTTTCTTT
TRBJ1-2	TRBV15	15	NA	NA	CATSRDRNPPYGYTF	TGTGCCACCAGCAGAGATAGGAACCCCCCCTATGGCTACACCTTC